The TCR beta chain under discussion was sequenced for a study of blood T cells in healthy people across ages. Study overall: The template switching approach captured approximately one barcoded beta molecule for every two T cells.

This clonotype was seen just once. Its antigen remains unknown. A second PCR of about 7 to 12 cycles used a sample-barcoded 5' primer and a J-beta primer mix. TCRdb called the 5' RACE reads again in MiXCR, with one record for every CDR3 protein. This table has roughly 800,000 distinct CDR3 sequences, roughly 60% appearing once. Overall study findings and caveats: The long-lived group displayed more naive CD4+ cells, plus higher diversity, than the aged donors did.

Germline-derived CDR1 and CDR2 are DFQATT and SNEGSKA (reference sequence). Trimming took off 7 bases at V and 4 bases at J, with 15 bases between the two ends. This CDR3 region has 13 residues. This sequence joins TRBV20-1 and TRBJ2-3; D perhaps matches TRBD2 (5 bases). The receptor's source is a man in his thirties or forties in good health. Sequences were obtained from blood. The DNA for the CDR3 is TGCAGTGTTTCACTCAGCGGTGCAGATACGCAGTATTTT. Protein: CSVSLSGADTQYF.